This TCR beta chain was profiled in a study of CD8+CD57+ T cells in acquired aplastic anemia. Study-wide context: As sequenced from healthy donors, CD4+ cells averaged about 11 million reads.

The CDR3 is 13 amino acids. Germline V gene sequence: CDR1 MGHRA, CDR2 YSYEKL. About this clonotype itself: Its specificity is unknown. A read error may be the cause here, since a much bigger clone is one base away.

Study-wide results and caveats: The study identified twenty-nine CD8+ CDR3 sequences shared by patients and controls.

It was genomic DNA that served as the template for profiling TCR beta VDJ and CDR3. TCRdb ran MiXCR on the reads and lists one entry per CDR3 protein. In the table there are roughly 200,000 distinct CDR3 sequences, approximately 57% of which are singletons. This TCR derives from a human donor in good health. The V and J genes are TRBV4-1 and TRBJ2-7, with no clear D. The source material was sorted CD4+, CD8+, or CD8+CD57+ T cells (not recorded which) from PBMCs. The CDR3 region is CASSQDSSYGQYF. The CDR3, as DNA: TGCGCCAGCAGCCAAGACAGCTCCTACGGGCAGTACTTC.